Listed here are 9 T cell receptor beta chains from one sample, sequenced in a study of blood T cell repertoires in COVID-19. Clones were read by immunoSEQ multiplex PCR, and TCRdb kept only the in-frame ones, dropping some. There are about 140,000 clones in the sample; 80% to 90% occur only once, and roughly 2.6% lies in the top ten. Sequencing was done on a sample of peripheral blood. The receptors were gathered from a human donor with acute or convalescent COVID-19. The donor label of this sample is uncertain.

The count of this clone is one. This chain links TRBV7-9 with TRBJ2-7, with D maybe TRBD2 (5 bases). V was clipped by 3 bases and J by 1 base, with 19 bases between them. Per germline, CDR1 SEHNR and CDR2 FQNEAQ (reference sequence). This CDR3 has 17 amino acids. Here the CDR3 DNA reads TGTGCCAGCAGCTTGGTCACGGTTCTGTCGGGATCCTACGAGCAGTACTTC. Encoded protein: CASSLVTVLSGSYEQYF.

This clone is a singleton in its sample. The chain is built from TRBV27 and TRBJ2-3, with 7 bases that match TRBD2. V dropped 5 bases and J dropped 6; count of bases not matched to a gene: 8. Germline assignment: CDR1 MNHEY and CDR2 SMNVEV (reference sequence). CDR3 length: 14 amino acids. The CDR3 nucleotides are TGTGCCAGCAGTCGCCGACTAGCTTATGATACGCAGTATTTT. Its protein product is CASSRRLAYDTQYF.

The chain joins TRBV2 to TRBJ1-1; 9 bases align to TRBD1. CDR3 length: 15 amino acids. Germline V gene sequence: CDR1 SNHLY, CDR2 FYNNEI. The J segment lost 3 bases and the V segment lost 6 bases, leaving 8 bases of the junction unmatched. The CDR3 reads CASSLQGATDTEAFF. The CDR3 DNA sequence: TGTGCCAGCAGCCTACAGGGGGCTACTGACACTGAAGCTTTCTTT.

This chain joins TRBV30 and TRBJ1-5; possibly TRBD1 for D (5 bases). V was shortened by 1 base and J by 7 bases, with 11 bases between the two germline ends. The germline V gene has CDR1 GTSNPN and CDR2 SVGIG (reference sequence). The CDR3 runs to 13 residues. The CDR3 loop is CAWSGGRDQPQHF. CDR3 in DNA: TGTGCCTGGAGTGGTGGGAGGGACCAGCCCCAGCATTTT.

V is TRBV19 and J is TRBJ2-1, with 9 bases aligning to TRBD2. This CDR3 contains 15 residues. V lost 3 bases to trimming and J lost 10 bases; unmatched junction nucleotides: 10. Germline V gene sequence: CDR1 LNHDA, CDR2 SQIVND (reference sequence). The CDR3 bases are TGTGCCAGTAGTATCTTAATGCGGGGGGGACGAGAGCAGTTCTTC. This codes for CASSILMRGGREQFF.

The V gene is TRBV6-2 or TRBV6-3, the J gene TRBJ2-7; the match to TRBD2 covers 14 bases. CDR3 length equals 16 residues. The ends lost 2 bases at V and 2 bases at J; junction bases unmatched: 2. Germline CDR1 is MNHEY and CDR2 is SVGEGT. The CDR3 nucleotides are TGTGCCAGCAGTTACACGGGACTAGCGGGGGCCTACGAGCAGTACGTC. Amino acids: CASSYTGLAGAYEQYV.

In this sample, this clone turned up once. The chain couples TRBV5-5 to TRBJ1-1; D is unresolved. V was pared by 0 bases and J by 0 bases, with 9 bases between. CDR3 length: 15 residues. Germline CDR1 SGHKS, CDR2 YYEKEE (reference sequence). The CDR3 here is CASSLDLAVNTEAFF. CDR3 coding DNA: TGTGCCAGCAGCTTGGATCTGGCGGTGAACACTGAAGCTTTCTTT. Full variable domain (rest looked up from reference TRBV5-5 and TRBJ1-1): DAGVTQSPTHLIKTRGQQVTLRCSPISGHKSVSWYQQVLGQGPQFIFQYYEKEERGRGNFPDRFSARQFPNYSSELNVNALLLGDSALYLCASSLDLAVNTEAFFGQGTRLTVV.

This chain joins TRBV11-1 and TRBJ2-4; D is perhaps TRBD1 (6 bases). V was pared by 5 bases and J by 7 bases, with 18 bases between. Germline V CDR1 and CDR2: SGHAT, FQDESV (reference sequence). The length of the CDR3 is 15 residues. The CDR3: CASSPWPGVQNIQYF. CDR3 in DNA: TGTGCCAGCAGCCCCTGGCCAGGGGTGCAGAACATTCAGTACTTC. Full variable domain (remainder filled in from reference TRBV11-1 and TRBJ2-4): EAEVAQSPRYKITEKSQAVAFWCDPISGHATLYWYRQILGQGPELLVQFQDESVVDDSQLPKDRFSAERLKGVDSTLKIQPAELGDSAMYLCASSPWPGVQNIQYFGAGTRLSVL.

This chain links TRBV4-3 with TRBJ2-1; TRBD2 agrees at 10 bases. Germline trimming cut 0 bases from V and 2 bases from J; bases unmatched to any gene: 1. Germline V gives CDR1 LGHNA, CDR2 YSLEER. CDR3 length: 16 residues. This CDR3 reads CASSQDSGGTYNEQFF. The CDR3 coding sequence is TGCGCCAGCAGCCAAGATAGCGGGGGGACCTACAATGAGCAGTTCTTC.